This is a list of T cell receptor beta chains from one sample in a study of blood T cell repertoires in COVID-19. Sequenced by immunoSEQ multiplex PCR; TCRdb stores in-frame clones only, minus some. This table holds roughly 200,000 clones, 82% found once. Sequencing input: peripheral blood. The source is a woman aged 60 to 75 with COVID-19, enrolled during active disease. Both conserved end residues are part of each CDR3. The order of the fields is clone size, J gene, D gene, V gene, CDR3 protein, CDR3 DNA. D genes are given only for firm matches. Not every row has a clone size; where given, it reads once, few, many or a size class.

>once|TRBJ1-1|TRBD1|TRBV5-4
CASSLDRADTEAFF
TGTGCCAGCAGCTTAGACAGGGCAGACACTGAAGCTTTCTTT
>.|TRBJ1-3|.|TRBV6-4
CASSAPEPRSRSGNTIYF
TGTGCCAGCAGTGCCCCTGAGCCACGCTCACGTTCTGGAAACACCATATATTTT
>.|TRBJ2-5|.|TRBV28
CASSPRDRRLVAQYF
TGTGCCAGCAGTCCCCGGGACAGACGACTAGTAGCCCAGTACTTC
>once|TRBJ1-5|TRBD1|TRBV6-6
CAIKGQGKFNQPQHF
TGTGCCATTAAAGGACAGGGTAAATTCAATCAGCCCCAGCATTTT
>.|TRBJ1-2|TRBD1|TRBV9
CASRVGDGTGASRLYGYTF
TGTGCCAGCAGGGTAGGAGATGGGACAGGGGCATCGAGACTCTATGGCTACACCTTC
>few|TRBJ1-2|.|TRBV14
CASSAIPWGYTF
TGTGCCAGCAGCGCTATCCCGTGGGGCTACACCTTC
>few|TRBJ1-4|TRBD1|TRBV28
CASSLRQGANEKLFF
TGTGCCAGCAGTCTACGACAGGGGGCGAATGAAAAACTGTTTTTT
>.|TRBJ2-2|TRBD2|TRBV5-4
CASSSKLAGGELFF
TGTGCCAGCAGCTCGAAACTAGCGGGGGGGGAGCTGTTTTTT
>.|TRBJ1-4|TRBD1|TRBV30
CAWSLRGPGEKLFF
TGTGCCTGGAGCCTCAGGGGGCCGGGGGAAAAACTGTTTTTT
>.|TRBJ2-1|.|TRBV7-8
CASSSGGARSARNEQFF
TGTGCCAGCAGCTCCGGAGGGGCTAGAAGTGCTCGCAATGAGCAGTTCTTC
>.|TRBJ1-2|TRBD1|TRBV5-4
CASSLGQGLTNYGYTF
TGTGCCAGCAGCTTGGGACAGGGGCTCACTAACTATGGCTACACCTTC
>.|TRBJ2-4|TRBD1|TRBV4-3
CASSQEGQGKNIQYF
TGCGCCAGCAGCCAAGAGGGACAGGGCAAAAACATTCAGTACTTC
>.|TRBJ1-6|.|TRBV27
CASSLGSGRNNSPLHF
TGTGCCAGCAGTTTGGGTTCCGGGAGGAATAATTCACCCCTCCACTTT
>.|TRBJ2-2|.|TRBV24-1
CATRNDGTNTGELFF
TGTGCCACCAGGAACGACGGGACGAACACCGGGGAGCTGTTTTTT
>.|TRBJ1-1|.|TRBV11-2
CASSPPLGLNTEAFF
TGTGCCAGCAGCCCCCCACTAGGGTTGAACACTGAAGCTTTCTTT
>few|TRBJ1-5|.|TRBV28
CASRLNSDNQPQHF
TGTGCCAGCAGGTTAAACAGTGACAATCAGCCCCAGCATTTT
>.|TRBJ2-1|.|TRBV27
CASDAVRMTYNEQFF
TGTGCCAGCGACGCGGTACGGATGACCTACAATGAGCAGTTCTTC
>.|TRBJ2-3|.|TRBV6-5
CASSFYLAPLDTQYF
TGTGCCAGCAGTTTCTACCTAGCACCCTTGGATACGCAGTATTTT
>.|TRBJ2-1|.|TRBV30
CAWTSESPSREQFF
TGTGCCTGGACTAGCGAGTCCCCCTCACGTGAGCAGTTCTTC
>.|TRBJ2-7|TRBD1|TRBV5-4
CASSTGDRSYEQYF
TGTGCCAGCAGCACAGGGGACAGATCCTACGAGCAGTACTTC
>.|TRBJ1-2|TRBD1|TRBV5-6
CASSLVGQAIYGYTF
TGTGCCAGCAGCTTGGTGGGACAGGCGATCTATGGCTACACCTTC
>.|TRBJ2-1|TRBD2|TRBV7-6
CASSLRTSGGLNEQFF
TGTGCCAGCAGCCTCCGGACTAGCGGGGGACTCAATGAGCAGTTCTTC
>.|TRBJ1-1|TRBD1|TRBV6-5
CASSPRGQVNTEAFF
TGTGCCAGCAGCCCCCGGGGACAGGTGAACACTGAAGCTTTCTTT
>.|TRBJ2-3|.|TRBV2
CASSEALATDTQYF
TGTGCCAGCAGTGAAGCCCTAGCGACAGATACGCAGTATTTT
>.|TRBJ1-4|.|TRBV27
CASSLSMSPEKLFF
TGTGCCAGCAGTTTATCGATGAGTCCGGAAAAACTGTTTTTT
>.|TRBJ2-3|.|TRBV7-6
CASSLKHTDTQYF
TGTGCCAGCAGCTTAAAACACACAGATACGCAGTATTTT
>.|TRBJ1-1|TRBD1|TRBV7-9
CASRPTPTGANTEAFF
TGTGCCAGCAGACCCACTCCGACAGGGGCGAACACTGAAGCTTTCTTT
>.|TRBJ2-3|TRBD2|TRBV5-8
CASSSLANTVMDTQYF
TGTGCCAGCAGCTCACTAGCGAATACGGTAATGGATACGCAGTATTTT
>once|TRBJ2-3|.|TRBV20-1
CSASSGGGDTQYF
TGCAGTGCTAGTTCCGGGGGTGGAGATACGCAGTATTTT
>once|TRBJ2-5|.|TRBV9
CASSVGGPEYLETQYF
TGTGCCAGCAGCGTAGGGGGGCCGGAGTATTTAGAGACCCAGTACTTC
>.|TRBJ2-7|TRBD1|TRBV27
CASGERGQGYYEQYF
TGTGCCTCTGGGGAGAGGGGACAGGGGTACTATGAGCAGTACTTC
>.|TRBJ1-4|.|TRBV5-4
CASSLPDSEKLFF
TGTGCCAGCAGCCTTCCCGATAGCGAAAAACTGTTTTTT
>.|TRBJ2-2|.|TRBV4-2
CASSQDRVAGTGELFF
TGTGCCAGCAGCCAAGACAGGGTAGCCGGCACCGGGGAGCTGTTTTTT
>.|TRBJ1-2|TRBD1|TRBV7-2
CASSPGQGVGGYTF
TGTGCCAGCAGCCCGGGACAGGGGGTAGGTGGCTACACCTTC
>.|TRBJ1-1|TRBD1|TRBV3-1/TRBV3-2
CASSLRTGGNTEAFF
TGTGCCAGCAGTCTAAGGACAGGGGGAAACACTGAAGCTTTCTTT
>.|TRBJ2-7|TRBD1|TRBV28
CASMTGVINEQYF
TGTGCCAGCATGACAGGGGTCATCAACGAGCAGTACTTC
>.|TRBJ1-6|TRBD1|TRBV5-1
CASSQRQGGSYNSPLHF
TGCGCCAGCAGCCAAAGACAGGGAGGCTCCTATAATTCACCCCTCCACTTT
>.|TRBJ1-1|TRBD1|TRBV25-1
CASSGFRDRTEAFF
TGTGCCAGCAGTGGGTTCCGGGACAGAACTGAAGCTTTCTTT
>.|TRBJ1-5|.|TRBV10-1
CASSEPDRISNQPQHF
TGCGCCAGCAGTGAGCCCGACAGGATTAGCAATCAGCCCCAGCATTTT
>few|TRBJ1-4|.|TRBV7-8
CASSNTWGGDNEKLFF
TGTGCCAGCAGCAACACCTGGGGGGGCGATAATGAAAAACTGTTTTTT
>.|TRBJ2-3|TRBD2|TRBV5-1
CASSLGLAGVGTDTQYF
TGCGCCAGCAGCTTGGGACTAGCGGGAGTTGGAACAGATACGCAGTATTTT
>.|TRBJ1-2|.|TRBV19
CASSIGAGYTF
TGTGCCAGTAGTATAGGAGCTGGCTACACCTTC
>.|TRBJ2-2|TRBD2|TRBV5-1
CASSLGGRNTGELFF
TGCGCCAGCAGCTTGGGCGGGAGGAACACCGGGGAGCTGTTTTTT
>.|TRBJ2-1|TRBD2|TRBV5-1
CASSLVGGGYNEQFF
TGCGCCAGCAGCTTGGTGGGCGGGGGGTACAATGAGCAGTTCTTC
>.|TRBJ2-1|TRBD2|TRBV7-3
CASSEAGTSSSRQFF
TGTGCCAGCAGCGAAGCCGGGACTAGCTCGTCAAGGCAGTTCTTC
>.|TRBJ2-1|.|TRBV24-1
CATSDFTGDNEQFF
TGTGCCACCAGTGATTTCACGGGTGACAATGAGCAGTTCTTC
>once|TRBJ2-2|TRBD1|TRBV5-1
CASSLGAGGLNTGELFF
TGCGCCAGCAGCTTGGGAGCAGGGGGATTGAACACCGGGGAGCTGTTTTTT
>.|TRBJ1-2|.|TRBV20-1
CSARNGGYTF
TGCAGTGCTAGGAACGGGGGCTACACCTTC
>.|TRBJ2-1|.|TRBV27
CASSLRTDNEQFF
TGTGCCAGCAGTTTAAGAACAGACAATGAGCAGTTCTTC
>.|TRBJ1-2|TRBD1|TRBV2
CASSVTGFGYTF
TGTGCCAGCAGTGTGACAGGGTTTGGCTACACCTTC
>.|TRBJ1-6|.|TRBV6-5
CASRITYNSPLHF
TGTGCCAGCAGAATCACCTATAATTCACCCCTCCACTTT
>.|TRBJ1-2|.|TRBV3-1/TRBV3-2
CASSPGAGYTF
TGTGCCAGCAGCCCAGGTGCCGGCTACACCTTC
>.|TRBJ2-1|TRBD2|TRBV27
CASSLSTSGPGVREQFF
TGTGCCAGCAGTTTATCCACTAGCGGGCCCGGGGTGCGTGAGCAGTTCTTC
>.|TRBJ2-3|TRBD2|TRBV4-1
CASSQRLALANTDTQYF
TGCGCCAGCAGCCAACGACTAGCGTTAGCAAACACAGATACGCAGTATTTT
>.|TRBJ1-2|.|TRBV6-5
CASSFDRTGPAGYTF
TGTGCCAGCAGTTTCGACCGCACAGGCCCAGCGGGCTACACCTTC
>.|TRBJ2-2|TRBD2|TRBV15
CATSRGSGLAWGTGELFF
TGTGCCACCAGCAGAGGGTCGGGACTAGCGTGGGGCACCGGGGAGCTGTTTTTT
>.|TRBJ1-4|.|TRBV11-2
CASSLNEKLFF
TGTGCCAGCAGCCTGAATGAAAAACTGTTTTTT